This T cell receptor (beta chain) appears in the sequencing data of a study of T cell repertoires in cytomegalovirus infection. Turning to the study itself: CMV infection plus the matching HLA type was flagged by public TCR beta signatures. Findings of the study overall: In two of eight donors, the top clonotype was HLA-C-restricted CMV-specific. Totalled public TCR beta family frequency picked out people who carried CMV plus the relevant HLA.

MiXCR was run by TCRdb on the reads, yielding one entry per CDR3 protein. The sample consists of around 740,000 distinct CDR3 sequences, 35% to 40% of them appearing once. The CDR3 length is 13 residues. V lost 4 bases to trimming and J lost 4 bases, with 10 bases between them. Germline V gene sequence: CDR1 SGHVS, CDR2 FNYEAQ. In this sample, this clonotype turned up a few times. Its antigen is not known. Sequenced material: PBMCs. The clonotype comes from a human donor in good health (CMV status not recorded). Some clones in this sample may be carry-over from other donors' samples. The chain links TRBV7-6 to TRBJ1-1; D not resolved. CDR3 in DNA: TGTGCCAGCAGCTCTTATATTGGCACTGAAGCTTTCTTT. This codes for CASSSYIGTEAFF.